This TCR beta chain was sequenced for a study of cytomegalovirus exposure and HLA in healthy donors. A multiplex PCR was run with 60 Vbeta primers and 13 Jbeta primers. Generated by immunoSEQ multiplex PCR, the TCRdb table keeps only in-frame clones and is missing some. The table lists nearly 110,000 clones, around two thirds of them singletons, with 13% to 15% in the top ten. Whole-study findings and limits: Later analysis demonstrated an association between a missense DCLRE1C variant and TCR beta V- and J-gene trimming. The authors later found HLA-associated TCR beta chains more clonally expanded than equally common others. Rarity marked most TCR sequences, yet some public TCRs occurred in many donors.

A note on this clone: Antigen: not known.

The sample was PBMCs. The TCR comes from a woman aged 40 to 50 in good health and CMV-seropositive.

Here the CDR3 DNA reads TGTGCCAGCGCCCGGGACAGGTCTGGGCAGCATTTT. As protein: CASARDRSGQHF. The chain is built from TRBV2 and TRBJ1-5, with 8 bases fitting TRBD1. CDR1 and CDR2 (germline): SNHLY, FYNNEI. V trimming: 8 bases; J trimming: 13 bases; junction bases outside the gene matches: 10. This CDR3 has 12 amino acids.